These 25 T cell receptor beta chains originate from one sample sequenced in a study of blood T cell repertoires in COVID-19. Clones were sequenced by immunoSEQ multiplex PCR, and TCRdb holds only the in-frame ones, with some missing. This table holds under 300,000 clones, 82% found once. Sequenced: peripheral blood. Receptor source: a woman of 80 years or more with active or convalescent COVID-19.

The V gene is TRBV4-1, the J gene TRBJ1-5; TRBD1 agrees at 7 bases. Trimming took 4 bases from V and 0 from J; bases not matched to a gene: 3. Germline V gene sequence: CDR1 MGHRA, CDR2 YSYEKL. CDR3 length: 15 residues. CDR3 loop: CASSPRTGSNQPQHF. CDR3 bases: TGCGCCAGCAGCCCACGGACAGGTAGCAATCAGCCCCAGCATTTT.

Notes on this clone: This could be a read error, since a much larger clone is one nucleotide away. The V call is TRBV5-6, the J call TRBJ1-6; 7 bases agree with TRBD1. J was trimmed by 6 bases and V by 0 bases; bases with no gene match: 0. The CDR3 covers 14 residues. CDR1 and CDR2 from the germline V gene are SGHDT and YYEEEE. The CDR3 sequence: CASSLDRGNSPLHF. The CDR3 DNA follows: TGTGCCAGCAGCTTGGACAGGGGTAATTCACCCCTCCACTTT.

The chain combines TRBV11-2 with TRBJ2-1, with 8 bases identical to TRBD2. V was clipped by 8 bases and J by 4 bases; unmatched bases: 10. The CDR3 runs to 15 residues. The germline CDR1 and CDR2 sequences are SGHAT and FQNNGV. The CDR3 DNA reads TGTGCCAGCGAGGCGGGAGGCGGGGTTTACAATGAGCAGTTCTTC. Protein sequence: CASEAGGGVYNEQFF.

This clone has just one count. V and J are TRBV29-1 and TRBJ2-1, with 7 bases fitting TRBD2. The germline V gene encodes CDR1 SQVTM and CDR2 ANQGSEA. Trimming cost V 3 bases and J 3 bases; bases outside gene matches: 11. The CDR3 runs 16 residues. The CDR3 bases are TGCAGCGTTGAGTCGGGCCAGGGAGGGGTCTACAATGAGCAGTTCTTC. This translates into CSVESGQGGVYNEQFF.

The V and J genes are TRBV5-6 and TRBJ2-7; 8 nucleotides line up with TRBD2. CDR3 size: 14 residues. Germline V gives CDR1 SGHDT, CDR2 YYEEEE. V was clipped by 0 bases and J by 12 bases; unmatched bases: 11. The CDR3 protein is CASSLGSGVSTWYF. The CDR3 DNA sequence: TGTGCCAGCAGCTTGGGTAGCGGGGTGTCTACGTGGTACTTC.

The count of this clone is one. The chain links TRBV10-2 to TRBJ1-1, with 7 positions matching TRBD1. V was pared by 4 bases and J by 2 bases, with 10 bases of the junction left unmatched. Germline V CDR1 and CDR2: WSHSY, SAAADI. The CDR3 loop spans 16 amino acids. The CDR3 here is CASSVPRTGLNTEAFF. CDR3 DNA sequence: TGCGCCAGCAGTGTACCTCGGACAGGACTAAACACTGAAGCTTTCTTT.

The V gene is TRBV18, the J gene TRBJ2-7, with 9 bases lining up with TRBD1. From germline, CDR1 is KGHSH and CDR2 LQKENI. CDR3 length equals 17 residues. V trimming: 4 bases; J trimming: 5 bases; junction bases outside the gene matches: 15. CDR3 amino acids: CASSLSTGGTGSDEQYF. DNA of the CDR3: TGTGCCAGCTCACTAAGCACCGGGGGGACAGGGTCCGACGAGCAGTACTTC.

The chain links TRBV7-2 to TRBJ2-3; TRBD2 aligns across 10 bases. The CDR3 is made up of 15 amino acids. Germline-derived CDR1 and CDR2 are SGHTA and FQGNSA. V gave up 5 bases and J gave up 7 bases; unmatched junction bases: 9. This CDR3 is CASSATGTSVHTQYF. CDR3 DNA sequence: TGTGCCAGCAGCGCTACCGGGACTAGCGTTCATACGCAGTATTTT.

The chain joins TRBV5-1 to TRBJ1-2, with TRBD1 matching over 12 bases. Germline V CDR1 and CDR2: SGHRS, YFSETQ. There are 14 residues in the CDR3. Losses at the gene ends were 4 bases for V and 8 bases for J; bases not matched to a gene: 6. The CDR3 loop is CASSPGDRGQGYTF. The CDR3 DNA sequence: TGCGCCAGCAGCCCCGGGGACAGGGGGCAGGGCTACACCTTC.

This chain links TRBV30 with TRBJ1-5; D call uncertain. Germline CDR1 and CDR2: GTSNPN and SVGIG (reference sequence). With 2 bases removed from V and 1 base from J, the gap between germline ends came to 15 bases. The CDR3 has 16 amino acids. The DNA for the CDR3 is TGTGCCTGGAGTCGGGCGGGTAGGACCAGCAATCAGCCCCAGCATTTT. Translated: CAWSRAGRTSNQPQHF.

A few counts support this clone. The chain links TRBV5-8 to TRBJ1-2; TRBD1 agrees at 8 bases. The CDR3 is 15 residues long. V shed 0 bases and J 8 bases; nucleotides not matched to a gene: 9. Germline CDR1 SGHTS, CDR2 YDEGEE. The CDR3 spells CASSLEVGRGQGYTF. CDR3 DNA sequence: TGTGCCAGCAGCTTGGAGGTGGGCAGGGGGCAAGGCTACACCTTC.

The CDR3 coding sequence is TGTGCCAGCAGTTGGCCGGAGAAGATGGACGAGCAGTACTTC. Translating gives CASSWPEKMDEQYF. J is TRBJ2-7 and V is TRBV6-6; D gene ambiguous. Trimming removed 4 bases at V and 5 bases at J, with 15 bases between. The CDR3 contains 14 residues. CDR1 and CDR2 (germline): MNHNY, SVGAGI (reference sequence).

This sequence joins TRBV24-1 and TRBJ2-1; 12 bases line up with TRBD2. Trimming cost V 4 bases and J 9 bases; bases outside gene matches: 9. This CDR3 has 16 residues. Germline V lookup: CDR1 KGHDR, CDR2 SFDVKD. In nucleotides, the CDR3 is TGTGCCACCAGTGAGTCGACTAGCGGGAGAACCGGTGAGCAGTTCTTC. The encoded protein is CATSESTSGRTGEQFF.

The chain carries TRBV28 and TRBJ2-7; the match to TRBD2 covers 8 bases. Germline CDR1 MDHEN, CDR2 SYDVKM. V shed 0 bases and J 7 bases; nucleotides not matched to a gene: 11. The CDR3 is 16 residues long. CDR3 protein: CASSLWASGQSGEQYF. Here the CDR3 DNA reads TGTGCCAGCAGTTTATGGGCTAGCGGGCAGTCTGGGGAGCAGTACTTC.

This chain uses TRBV6-6 with TRBJ1-2; 10 positions agree with TRBD1. CDR1 is MNHNY, CDR2 SVGAGI, per germline (reference sequence). This CDR3 is built from 14 residues. V was clipped by 4 bases and J by 7 bases; unmatched bases: 6. CDR3 in DNA: TGTGCCAGCAGTTCCTCGACAGGGGGCGCTGGCTACACCTTC. Amino acids: CASSSSTGGAGYTF.

Concerning this clone itself: The same CDR3 arises from other DNA sequences in this sample as well. The gene calls are TRBV7-9 and TRBJ1-3; D possibly corresponds to TRBD1 (6 bases). The CDR3 has 14 residues. Per germline, CDR1 SEHNR and CDR2 FQNEAQ (reference sequence). V lost 4 bases, J lost 4 bases, and 11 bases lay in between. CDR3 loop: CASSSRTAGNTIYF. The DNA of the CDR3 is TGTGCCAGCAGCTCCCGGACAGCAGGAAACACCATATATTTT.

The rearrangement links TRBV5-1 to TRBJ2-7; a weak D match, TRBD2 (5 bases). The CDR3 contains 14 residues. V was clipped by 1 base and J by 5 bases, with 13 bases between them. Germline V gene data show CDR1 as SGHRS and CDR2 as YFSETQ. CDR3 loop: CASSLRSGVDEQYF. The CDR3 DNA is TGCGCCAGCAGCTTGAGGTCCGGGGTTGACGAGCAGTACTTC.

The chain recombines TRBV30 with TRBJ1-1; 9 bases fit TRBD1. V dropped 4 bases and J dropped 3; count of bases not matched to a gene: 9. The CDR3 sequence is 15 residues long. CDR1 and CDR2 from the germline V gene are GTSNPN and SVGIG (reference sequence). CDR3 loop: CAWKRQGDIYTEAFF. The CDR3 DNA reads as TGTGCCTGGAAGAGACAGGGGGATATCTACACTGAAGCTTTCTTT.

The chain links TRBV6-5 to TRBJ2-1; weak D call: TRBD2 (5 bases). The CDR3 extends over 14 amino acids. V was cut by 6 bases and J by 3 bases, with 12 bases left in between. Germline V CDR1 and CDR2: MNHEY, SVGAGI. The CDR3 DNA is TGTGCCAGCAGGAAACTCGGGATCTACAATGAGCAGTTCTTC. This encodes CASRKLGIYNEQFF.

The V and J genes are TRBV27 and TRBJ1-5; the match to TRBD1 covers 10 bases. The germline V gene encodes CDR1 MNHEY and CDR2 SMNVEV (reference sequence). This CDR3 is 15 amino acids long. After removal of 4 bases from V and 4 bases from J, the junction contained 4 bases not matched to a gene. This CDR3 is CASSSDRGYNQPQHF. The DNA of the CDR3 is TGTGCCAGCAGTTCGGACAGGGGGTATAATCAGCCCCAGCATTTT.

This chain uses TRBV30 with TRBJ1-1, with D possibly being TRBD1 (5 bases). V shed 4 bases and J shed 4 bases, with 13 bases lying between them. The CDR3 consists of 13 residues. Germline V CDR1 and CDR2: GTSNPN, SVGIG (reference sequence). The CDR3 bases are TGTGCCTGGAACCAGGGACTGGGCACTGAAGCTTTCTTT. Translated: CAWNQGLGTEAFF.

The chain couples TRBV10-3 to TRBJ2-7, with 9 positions matching TRBD1. There are 14 residues in the CDR3. The V gene's germline CDR1 is ENHRY and CDR2 SYGVKD. V lost 2 bases and J lost 2; bases outside the gene matches: 1. The CDR3 reads CAISEGTGTYEQYF. DNA of the CDR3: TGTGCCATCAGTGAGGGGACAGGGACCTACGAGCAGTACTTC.

The V call is TRBV28, the J call TRBJ1-1; no definite D call. Germline values: CDR1 MDHEN, CDR2 SYDVKM. The CDR3 extends over 13 amino acids. V was trimmed by 2 bases and J by 4 bases, leaving 8 bases between them. In DNA, the CDR3 is TGTGCCAGCAGTTTAAGGCAGGTCACTGAAGCTTTCTTT. It codes for CASSLRQVTEAFF.

This clone appeared a few times. The V call is TRBV7-9, the J call TRBJ1-1; weak D call: TRBD1 (5 bases). The V end lost 3 bases, the J end lost 1 base, and 12 bases lay between the germline ends. CDR3 length: 15 residues. Germline CDR1 reads SEHNR; CDR2 reads FQNEAQ (reference sequence). The CDR3 loop is CASSFSRVPNTEAFF. The CDR3 bases are TGTGCCAGCAGCTTCTCCAGGGTTCCGAACACTGAAGCTTTCTTT.

The sample holds one count of this clone. The rearrangement links TRBV11-1 to TRBJ2-2; tentatively, D is TRBD1 (6 bases). The CDR3 sequence is 16 residues long. Between the trimmed V and J ends, which lost 6 bases and 0 bases, there was a span of 14 bases. Germline assignment: CDR1 SGHAT and CDR2 FQDESV (reference sequence). The CDR3 loop is CASSITGLANTGELFF. CDR3 nucleotides: TGTGCCAGCAGTATCACAGGGCTGGCGAACACCGGGGAGCTGTTTTTT.